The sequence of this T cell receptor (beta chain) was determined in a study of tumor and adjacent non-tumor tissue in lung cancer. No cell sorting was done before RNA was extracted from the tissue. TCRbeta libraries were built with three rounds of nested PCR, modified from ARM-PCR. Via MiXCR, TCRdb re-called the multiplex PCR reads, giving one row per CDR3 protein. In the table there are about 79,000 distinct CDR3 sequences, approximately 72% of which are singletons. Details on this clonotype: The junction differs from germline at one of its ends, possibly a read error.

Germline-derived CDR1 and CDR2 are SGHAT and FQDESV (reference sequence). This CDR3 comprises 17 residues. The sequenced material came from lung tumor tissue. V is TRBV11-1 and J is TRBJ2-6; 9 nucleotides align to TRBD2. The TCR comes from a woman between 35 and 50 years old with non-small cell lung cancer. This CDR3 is CASSLASGSTGANVLTF. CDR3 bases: TGTGCCAGCAGCTTAGCTAGCGGGAGCACTGGGGCCAACGTCCTGACATTC.